The present TCR beta chain was sequenced within a study of blood T cell repertoires in COVID-19. Study-level background: Material from acute and convalescent COVID-19 was sourced from the United States, Italy and Spain.

This CDR3 comprises 11 residues. The ends were cut back, 4 bases at V and 8 bases at J, with 8 bases in the middle. Per the germline V gene, CDR1 is LGHDT and CDR2 is YNNKEL (reference sequence). Per the authors' pipeline: By means of reference gene primer amplification, nucleated cell counts were estimated. Only in-frame clones appear in the TCRdb table, and some are missing; sequencing was by immunoSEQ multiplex PCR. The V and J calls and clone size come from that table; D and trimming were worked out from the DNA. The sample has about 280,000 clones, 89% seen once. This receptor was identified in a woman between 40 and 50 years old who had recovered from COVID-19. This chain uses TRBV3-1 (or the pseudogene TRBV3-2) with TRBJ1-1; no reliable D call. The source material was peripheral blood. This chain's CDR3 is CASSLRSEAFF. The CDR3 nucleotides read TGTGCCAGCAGCCTCCGGAGCGAAGCTTTCTTT.